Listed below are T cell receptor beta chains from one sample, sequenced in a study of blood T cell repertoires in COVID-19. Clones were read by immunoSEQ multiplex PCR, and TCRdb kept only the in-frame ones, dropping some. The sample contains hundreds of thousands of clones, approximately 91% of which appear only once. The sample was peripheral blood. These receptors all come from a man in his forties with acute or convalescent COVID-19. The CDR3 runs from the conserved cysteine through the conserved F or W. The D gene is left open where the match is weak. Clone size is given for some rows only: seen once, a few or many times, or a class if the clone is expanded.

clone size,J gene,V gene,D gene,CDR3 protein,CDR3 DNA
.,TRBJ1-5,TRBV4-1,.,CASSPERGAAGGPQHF,TGCGCCAGCAGCCCCGAGAGAGGGGCTGCGGGGGGGCCCCAGCATTTT
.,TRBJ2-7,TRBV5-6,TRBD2,CASSSHPKTSGLLYEQYF,TGTGCCAGCAGCTCGCACCCAAAGACTAGCGGATTGCTCTACGAGCAGTACTTC
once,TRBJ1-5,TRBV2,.,CASLGGGNQPQHF,TGTGCCAGCCTTGGAGGGGGCAATCAGCCCCAGCATTTT
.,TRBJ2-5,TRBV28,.,CASSPGTYGTQYF,TGTGCCAGCAGTCCTGGGACTTACGGGACCCAGTACTTC
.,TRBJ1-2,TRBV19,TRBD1,CASSTRTGLNYGYTF,TGTGCCAGTAGTACCCGGACAGGTCTGAACTATGGCTACACCTTC
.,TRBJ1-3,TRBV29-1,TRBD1,CSVRTGARGNTIYF,TGCAGCGTTAGGACAGGAGCGAGAGGAAACACCATATATTTT
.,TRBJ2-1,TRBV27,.,CASSPLGSFDNEQFF,TGTGCCAGCAGTCCGTTGGGGAGCTTCGACAATGAGCAGTTCTTC
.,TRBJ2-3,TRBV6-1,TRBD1,CASSEPLAGGPDTQYF,TGTGCCAGCAGTGAACCCTTGGCAGGGGGCCCAGATACGCAGTATTTT
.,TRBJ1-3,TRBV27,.,CASSTDRGSGNTIYF,TGTGCCAGCAGCACTGACAGAGGCTCTGGAAACACCATATATTTT
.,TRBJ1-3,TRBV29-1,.,CSVNSGSGNTIYF,TGCAGCGTCAACAGTGGCTCTGGAAACACCATATATTTT
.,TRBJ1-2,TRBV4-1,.,CASSLNGGNGYTF,TGCGCCAGCAGCCTGAACGGGGGGAATGGCTACACCTTC
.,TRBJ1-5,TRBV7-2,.,CASSLLIRAGNQPQHF,TGTGCCAGCAGCCTTTTGATAAGGGCGGGTAATCAGCCCCAGCATTTT
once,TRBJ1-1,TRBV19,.,CASSPPADMNTEAFF,TGTGCCAGTAGTCCCCCAGCGGATATGAACACTGAAGCTTTCTTT
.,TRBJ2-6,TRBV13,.,CASSVTRASGANVLTF,TGTGCCAGCAGCGTGACTAGGGCCTCTGGGGCCAACGTCCTGACTTTC
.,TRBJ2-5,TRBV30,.,CAWSIRGRETQYF,TGTGCCTGGAGTATAAGGGGCAGAGAGACCCAGTACTTC
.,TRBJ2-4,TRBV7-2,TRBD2,CASSQGLAGIQYF,TGTGCCAGCAGCCAAGGACTAGCGGGCATTCAGTACTTC
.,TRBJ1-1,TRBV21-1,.,CARPTGKILWRYTEAFF,TGTGCCAGGCCTACTGGGAAGATTCTCTGGAGGTACACTGAAGCTTTCTTT
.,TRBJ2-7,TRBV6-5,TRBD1,CASSDRDSSYEQYF,TGTGCCAGCAGCGACCGGGACAGCTCCTACGAGCAGTACTTC
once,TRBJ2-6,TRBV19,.,CASSPQGTSGANVLTF,TGTGCCAGTAGTCCCCAGGGGACGTCTGGGGCCAACGTCCTGACTTTC
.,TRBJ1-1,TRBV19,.,CASSIGQPGNTEAFF,TGTGCCAGTAGTATCGGACAGCCAGGGAACACTGAAGCTTTCTTT
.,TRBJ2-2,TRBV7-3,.,CASSSTPIGQTGELFF,TGTGCCAGCAGCTCCACCCCCATTGGCCAAACCGGGGAGCTGTTTTTT
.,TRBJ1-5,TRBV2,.,CASSFGEQPQHF,TGTGCCAGCAGTTTCGGGGAACAGCCCCAGCATTTT
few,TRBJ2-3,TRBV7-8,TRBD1,CASSYPLPGQGPDTQYF,TGTGCCAGCAGCTACCCTCTTCCGGGACAGGGCCCAGATACGCAGTATTTT
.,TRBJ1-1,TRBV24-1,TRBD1,CATRGQGMNTEAFF,TGTGCCACCAGAGGACAGGGGATGAACACTGAAGCTTTCTTT
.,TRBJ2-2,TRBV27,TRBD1,CASSRLRTGRTGELFF,TGTGCCAGCAGTCGACTCAGGACAGGGAGAACCGGGGAGCTGTTTTTT
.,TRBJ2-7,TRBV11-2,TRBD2,CASSLGSGPRGEQYF,TGTGCCAGCAGCTTAGGTAGCGGGCCCCGTGGCGAGCAGTACTTC
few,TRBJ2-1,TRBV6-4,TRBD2,CASSKLADNEQFF,TGTGCCAGCAGTAAACTAGCGGACAATGAGCAGTTCTTC
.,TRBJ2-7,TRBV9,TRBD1,CASSLTGTGGHEQYF,TGTGCCAGCAGCCTCACCGGGACAGGGGGCCACGAGCAGTACTTC
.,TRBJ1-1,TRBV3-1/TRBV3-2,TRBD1,CASSQNRGLNTEAFF,TGTGCCAGCAGCCAAAACAGGGGGCTGAACACTGAAGCTTTCTTT
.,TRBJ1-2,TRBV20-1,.,CRTAASGYTF,TGCAGAACAGCTGCATCTGGCTACACCTTC
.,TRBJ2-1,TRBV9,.,CASSVGTPSYNEQFF,TGTGCCAGCAGCGTCGGGACACCGTCCTACAATGAGCAGTTCTTC
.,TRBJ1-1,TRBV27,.,CASSLSTRVGTEAFF,TGTGCCAGCAGTTTATCCACCAGGGTCGGCACTGAAGCTTTCTTT
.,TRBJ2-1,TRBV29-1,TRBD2,CSVVGLAYNEQFF,TGCAGCGTTGTGGGACTAGCCTACAATGAGCAGTTCTTC
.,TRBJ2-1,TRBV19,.,CASSRTMDNEQFF,TGTGCCAGTAGTAGGACAATGGACAATGAGCAGTTCTTC
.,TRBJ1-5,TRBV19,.,CASSQTALNQPQHF,TGTGCCAGTAGTCAGACAGCATTAAATCAGCCCCAGCATTTT
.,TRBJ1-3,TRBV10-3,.,CAISPQGGTPGNTIYF,TGTGCCATCAGTCCTCAGGGAGGGACTCCTGGAAACACCATATATTTT
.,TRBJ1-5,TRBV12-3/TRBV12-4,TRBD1,CASSLGQYQPQHF,TGTGCCAGCAGTTTGGGACAGTATCAGCCCCAGCATTTT
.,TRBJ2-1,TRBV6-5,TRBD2,CASRLGASGYNEQFF,TGTGCCAGCAGGCTAGGGGCTAGCGGTTACAATGAGCAGTTCTTC
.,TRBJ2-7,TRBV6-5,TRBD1,CASRSSGTGDHEQYF,TGTGCCAGCAGATCCTCCGGGACAGGGGACCACGAGCAGTACTTC
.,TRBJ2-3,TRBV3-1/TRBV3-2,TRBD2,CASSPGGVQYF,TGTGCCAGCAGCCCCGGGGGGGTGCAGTATTTT
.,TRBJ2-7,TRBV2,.,CASRDPGTKGAYEQYF,TGTGCCAGCAGGGACCCAGGAACCAAAGGGGCCTACGAGCAGTACTTC
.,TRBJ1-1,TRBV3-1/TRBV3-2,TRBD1,CASSLTGWGAEAFF,TGTGCCAGCAGCCTGACAGGGTGGGGGGCTGAAGCTTTCTTT
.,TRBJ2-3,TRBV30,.,CAWSVLVDTQYF,TGTGCCTGGAGTGTACTAGTGGATACGCAGTATTTT
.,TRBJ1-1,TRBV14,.,CASSQDLRSNTEAFF,TGTGCCAGCAGCCAAGACTTGAGGTCGAACACTGAAGCTTTCTTT
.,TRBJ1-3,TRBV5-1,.,CASSANEGNTIYF,TGCGCCAGCAGCGCGAACGAAGGAAACACCATATATTTT
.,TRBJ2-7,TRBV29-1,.,CSVEDPAGVKEQYF,TGCAGCGTTGAAGACCCCGCAGGGGTAAAAGAGCAGTACTTC
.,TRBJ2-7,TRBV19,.,CASSPPRQILYEQYF,TGTGCCAGTAGTCCACCCCGACAGATCCTCTACGAGCAGTACTTC
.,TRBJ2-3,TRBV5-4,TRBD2,CASSTGLAGTDTQYF,TGTGCCAGCAGCACTGGACTAGCCGGCACAGATACGCAGTATTTT
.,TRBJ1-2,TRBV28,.,CASSLRGNYGYTF,TGTGCCAGCAGTTTAAGGGGAAACTATGGCTACACCTTC
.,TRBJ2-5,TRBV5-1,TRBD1,CASSLGRQGLQETQYF,TGCGCCAGCAGCCTCGGCCGACAGGGGCTCCAAGAGACCCAGTACTTC
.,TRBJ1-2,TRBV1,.,CTSSVGRATTNYGYTF,TGCACCAGCAGCGTGGGTAGAGCAACTACTAACTATGGCTACACCTTC
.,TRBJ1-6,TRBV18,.,CASSPRTVVLDSPLHF,TGTGCCAGCTCACCACGGACTGTAGTACTGGATTCACCCCTCCACTTT
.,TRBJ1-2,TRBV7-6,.,CASSLGGGTNYGYTF,TGTGCCAGCAGCTTAGGAGGGGGAACTAACTATGGCTACACCTTC